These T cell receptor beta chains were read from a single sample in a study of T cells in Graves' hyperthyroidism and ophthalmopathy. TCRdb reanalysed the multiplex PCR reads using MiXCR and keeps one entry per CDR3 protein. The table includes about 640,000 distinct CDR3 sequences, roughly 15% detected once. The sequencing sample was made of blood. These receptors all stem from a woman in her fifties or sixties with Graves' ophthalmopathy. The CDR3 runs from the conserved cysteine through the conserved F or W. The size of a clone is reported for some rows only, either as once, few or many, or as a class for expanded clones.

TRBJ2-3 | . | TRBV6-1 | CASTSDRGPSDTQYF
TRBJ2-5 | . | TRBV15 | CATSTGPGQETQYF
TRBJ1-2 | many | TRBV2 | CASVTGGDYGYTF
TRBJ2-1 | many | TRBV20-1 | CSARDVRLADYNEQFF
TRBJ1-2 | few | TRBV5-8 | CASSLGPMTDLVGYTF
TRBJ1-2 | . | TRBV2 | CASSVKGLVGYTF
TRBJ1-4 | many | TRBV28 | CAGSPGGRTTNEKLFF
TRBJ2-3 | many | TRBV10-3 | CAISERASAASTDTQYF
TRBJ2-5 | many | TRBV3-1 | CASTQGAIEETQYF
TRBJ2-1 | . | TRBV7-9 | CASSFWQSEQFF
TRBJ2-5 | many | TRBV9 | CASSVGVAGGEEETQYF
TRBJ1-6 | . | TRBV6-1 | CASSERDGDNSPLHF
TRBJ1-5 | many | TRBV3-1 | CASSQGTGSSNQPQHF
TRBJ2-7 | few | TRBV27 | CASSETGSLYEQYF
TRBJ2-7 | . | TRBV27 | CASSRIGLAGVPGSYEQYF
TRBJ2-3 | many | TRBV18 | CASSPDNPPSTDTQYF
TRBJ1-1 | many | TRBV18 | CASSPQGIGNTEAFF
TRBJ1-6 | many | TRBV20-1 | CSAGDVNSPLHF
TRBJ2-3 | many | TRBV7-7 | CASSFGRGSSDTQYF
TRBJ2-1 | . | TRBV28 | CASSFLLSGSDNEQFF
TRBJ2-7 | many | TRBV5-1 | CASSSLAGTTHEQYF
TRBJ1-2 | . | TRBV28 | CASSRQRGNYGYTF
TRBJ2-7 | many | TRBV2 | CASSESRTSVEQYF
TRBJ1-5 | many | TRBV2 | CASVRYSNQPQHF
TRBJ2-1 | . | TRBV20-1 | CSARGLAGRNEQFF
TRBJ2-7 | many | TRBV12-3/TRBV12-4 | CASSPTGFYEQYF
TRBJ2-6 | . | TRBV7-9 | CASSLATGRAGANVLTF
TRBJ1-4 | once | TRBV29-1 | CSDSRVVGEKLFF
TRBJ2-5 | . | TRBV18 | CASSPGQGIQETQYF
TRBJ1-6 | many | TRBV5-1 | CASSVQGNYNSPLHF
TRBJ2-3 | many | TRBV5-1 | CASSTGAQKFTDTQYF
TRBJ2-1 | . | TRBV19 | CASNIGSSYNEQFF
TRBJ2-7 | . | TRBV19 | CATADFSYEQYF
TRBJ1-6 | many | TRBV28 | CASSRRPGAYNSPLHF
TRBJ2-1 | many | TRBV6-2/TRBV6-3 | CASSSRHVGAGNEQFF
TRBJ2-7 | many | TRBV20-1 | CSATDNSYEQYF
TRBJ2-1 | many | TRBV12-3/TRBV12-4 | CASSLDGRALSSYNEQFF
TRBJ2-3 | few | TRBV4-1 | CASSRGDSSTDTQYF
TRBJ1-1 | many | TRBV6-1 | CQVGTGGNTEAFF
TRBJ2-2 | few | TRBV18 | CASSRGPAAGELFF
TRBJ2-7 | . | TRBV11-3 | CASSQDVGDYSWTSGSYEQYF
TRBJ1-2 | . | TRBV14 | CASSLTGVSYGYTF